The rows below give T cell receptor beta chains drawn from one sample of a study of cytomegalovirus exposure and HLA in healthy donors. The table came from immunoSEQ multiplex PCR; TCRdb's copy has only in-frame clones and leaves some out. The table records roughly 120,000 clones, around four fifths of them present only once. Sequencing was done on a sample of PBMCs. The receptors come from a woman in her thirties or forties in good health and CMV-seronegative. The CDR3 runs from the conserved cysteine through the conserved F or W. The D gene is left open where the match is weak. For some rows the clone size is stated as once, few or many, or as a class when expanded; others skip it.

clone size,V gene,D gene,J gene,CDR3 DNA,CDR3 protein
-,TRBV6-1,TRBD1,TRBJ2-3,TGTGCCAGCAGTGAAGCAGGGGGCCCAGTTCAGGCAGATACGCAGTATTTT,CASSEAGGPVQADTQYF
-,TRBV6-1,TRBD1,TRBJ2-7,TGTGCCAGCAGGGTAGACAGGGGGAATTCCTACGAGCAGTACTTC,CASRVDRGNSYEQYF
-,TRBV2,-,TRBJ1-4,TGTGCCAGCAGTGAAGCGCACCACGGTGAAAAACTGTTTTTT,CASSEAHHGEKLFF
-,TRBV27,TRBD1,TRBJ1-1,TGTGCCAGCAGCCCCGACAGGGGGTGGACTGAAGCTTTCTTT,CASSPDRGWTEAFF
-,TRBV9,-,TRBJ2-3,TGTGCCAGCAGCGTAGCAGGGCCCCCCGGCACAGATACGCAGTATTTT,CASSVAGPPGTDTQYF
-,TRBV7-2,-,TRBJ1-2,TGTGCCAGCAGCTTATCGGGCGGGTTAGCGCGCTACACCTTC,CASSLSGGLARYTF
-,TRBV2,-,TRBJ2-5,TGTGCCAGCATGGCGGGGATCGGCGGTAAGGAGACCCAGTACTTC,CASMAGIGGKETQYF
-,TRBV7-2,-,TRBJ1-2,TGTGCCAGCAGCTTAGAAGGGGGAATCTCCTATGGCTACACCTTC,CASSLEGGISYGYTF
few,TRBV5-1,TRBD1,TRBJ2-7,TGCGCCAGCAGCTCACAGGGGGGCCCCTACGAGCAGTACTTC,CASSSQGGPYEQYF
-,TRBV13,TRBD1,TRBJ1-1,TGTGCCAGCAGCGGTCGGGACAGGAGTTGGAACACTGAAGCTTTCTTT,CASSGRDRSWNTEAFF
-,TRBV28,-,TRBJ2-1,TGTGCCAGCACCGAAGGAGGGCCGGTGATAAATGAGCAGTTCTTC,CASTEGGPVINEQFF
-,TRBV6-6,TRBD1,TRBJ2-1,TGTGCCAGCAGAGGACAGGGGGACACAAATGAGCAGTTCTTC,CASRGQGDTNEQFF
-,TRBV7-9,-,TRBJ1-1,TGTGCCAGCAGCTTAATAGGCAGGGTGAAAACTGAAGCTTTCTTT,CASSLIGRVKTEAFF
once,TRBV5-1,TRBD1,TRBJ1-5,TGCGCCAGCAGCCCTGGACAGGGGGGCCAGCCCCAGCATTTT,CASSPGQGGQPQHF
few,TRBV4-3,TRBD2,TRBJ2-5,TGCGCCAGCAGCCAAACTAGCGGCCAAGAGACCCAGTACTTC,CASSQTSGQETQYF
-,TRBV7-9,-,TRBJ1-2,TGTGCCAGCATCCCGGCGGGCGGTCTATATGGCTACACCTTC,CASIPAGGLYGYTF
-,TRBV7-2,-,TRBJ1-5,TGTGCCAGCAGCTTAGGTCAGGGTAGGAGCAATCAGCCCCAGCATTTT,CASSLGQGRSNQPQHF
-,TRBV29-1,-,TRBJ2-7,TGCAGCGTTGTGGGCAGCCTTGCCTACGAGCAGTACTTC,CSVVGSLAYEQYF
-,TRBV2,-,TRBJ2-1,TGTGCCAGCAGTTATCGGGGTGGCAATGAGCAGTTCTTC,CASSYRGGNEQFF
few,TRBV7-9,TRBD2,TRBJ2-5,TGTGCCAGCAGTCCTATATTTAGCGGGAGACGACTCGAAGAGACCCAGTACTTC,CASSPIFSGRRLEETQYF
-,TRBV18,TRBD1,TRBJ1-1,TGTGCCAGCTCACCTCGGACAGGGAAGGGGAACACTGAAGCTTTCTTT,CASSPRTGKGNTEAFF
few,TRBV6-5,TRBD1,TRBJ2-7,TGTGCCAGCAGTTACACCCCAGGGGGCGACGACGAGCAGTACTTC,CASSYTPGGDDEQYF
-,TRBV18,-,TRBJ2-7,TGTGCCAGCTCAGCGCTACAGGATTCCTACGAGCAGTACTTC,CASSALQDSYEQYF
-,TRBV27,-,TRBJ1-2,TGTGCCAGCATTATCAACAGGGAGAACTATGGCTACACCTTC,CASIINRENYGYTF
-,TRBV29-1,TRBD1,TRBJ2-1,TGCAGCGTTGAGGGCTCAGGGGGAGACTCTTCCTACAATGAGCAGTTCTTC,CSVEGSGGDSSYNEQFF
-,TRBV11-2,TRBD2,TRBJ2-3,TGTGCCAGCAGCCGGACTAGCGGGGGGGCTTCAGATACGCAGTATTTT,CASSRTSGGASDTQYF
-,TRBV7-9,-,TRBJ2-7,TGTGCCAGCAGCTTCAGGGGAAGTCACTCCTACGAGCAGTACTTC,CASSFRGSHSYEQYF
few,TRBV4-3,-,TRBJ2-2,TGCGCCAGCAGCCAAGATCGGGACTCCGCCTGGACCGGGGAGCTGTTTTTT,CASSQDRDSAWTGELFF